The text below deals with one TCR beta chain. Its specificity is not known. The sample belongs to a study of early T cells in non-severe SARS-CoV-2 infection. Study-wide background: Sequencing input comprised bulk RNA from unsorted whole blood; chain pairing was not available.

Each single cDNA molecule received a unique molecular identifier. Via MiXCR, TCRdb re-called the 5' RACE reads, giving one row per CDR3 protein. The table has roughly 120,000 distinct CDR3 sequences, 15% seen once. Findings and caveats of the study: The study's VDJdb matching favored anti-spike CD8 responses and missed private and CD4 specificities.

This CDR3 is 18 amino acids long. The J segment lost 2 bases and the V segment lost 6 bases, leaving 18 bases of the junction unmatched. The sequencing sample was made of whole blood. The chain has TRBV12-3 or TRBV12-4 and TRBJ1-1, with 7 bases that match TRBD1. The receptor was isolated from an adult who was a healthcare worker with PCR-confirmed SARS-CoV-2 infection or an uninfected control (not recorded which). The CDR3 is CASRSVPGQRALNTEAFF. The CDR3 nucleotides are TGTGCCAGCAGATCCGTGCCGGGACAGCGTGCCCTTAACACTGAAGCTTTCTTT.